This T cell receptor (beta chain) is drawn from a study of blood T cell repertoires in COVID-19. CDR1 SGHTA and CDR2 FQGNSA come from the germline V gene. This CDR3 contains 13 residues. V gave up 4 bases and J gave up 4 bases, with 10 bases separating them. TCRdb's table, derived via immunoSEQ multiplex PCR, lists solely in-frame clones and lacks some. The table has around 15,000 clones, over 75% seen once. The sequencing input was peripheral blood. This chain joins TRBV7-2 and TRBJ1-2; D is perhaps TRBD1 (6 bases). This sequence originates from a woman in her 70s with active COVID-19. This CDR3 reads CASSSDRIYGYTF. As DNA, the CDR3 is TGTGCCAGCAGCTCGGACAGAATCTATGGCTACACCTTC.